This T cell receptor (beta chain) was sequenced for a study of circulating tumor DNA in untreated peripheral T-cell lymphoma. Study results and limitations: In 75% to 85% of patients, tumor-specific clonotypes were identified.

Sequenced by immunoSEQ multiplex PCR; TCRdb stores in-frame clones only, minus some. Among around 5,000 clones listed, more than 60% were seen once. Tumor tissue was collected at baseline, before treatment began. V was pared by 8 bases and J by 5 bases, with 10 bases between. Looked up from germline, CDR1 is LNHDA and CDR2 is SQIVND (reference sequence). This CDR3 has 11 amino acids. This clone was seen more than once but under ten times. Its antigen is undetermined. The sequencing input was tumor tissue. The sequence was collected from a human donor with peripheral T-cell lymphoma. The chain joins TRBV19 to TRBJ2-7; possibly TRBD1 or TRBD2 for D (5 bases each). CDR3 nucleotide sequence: TGTGCCAGTGGGGGTGGAGACGAGCAGTACTTC. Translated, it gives CASGGGDEQYF.